One and the same sample provided the 16 T cell receptor beta chains below, sequenced in a study of blood T cell repertoires in COVID-19. Profiling relied on immunoSEQ multiplex PCR, and the TCRdb table lists in-frame clones only, not all of them. This table holds 150,000 to 160,000 clones, about 88% found once. The sample consisted of peripheral blood. The receptors stem from a woman aged 70-85 years with acute or convalescent COVID-19.

The J gene is TRBJ2-3, the V gene TRBV18; D not resolved. V lost 2 bases to trimming and J lost 4 bases, with 10 bases between them. There are 14 residues in the CDR3. Germline assignment: CDR1 KGHSH and CDR2 LQKENI. The CDR3 nucleotides are TGTGCCAGCTCACCAGGCGACATCCCAGATACGCAGTATTTT. Protein: CASSPGDIPDTQYF.

This clone has just a few counts. The chain employs TRBV6-5 and TRBJ1-1; 8 nucleotides align to TRBD1. The germline V gene has CDR1 MNHEY and CDR2 SVGAGI. The trim removed 11 bases at V and 4 bases at J, leaving 3 bases unmatched. The CDR3 is 11 residues long. This chain's CDR3 is CAGGQGTEAFF. The CDR3 nucleotides are TGTGCCGGAGGACAGGGCACTGAAGCTTTCTTT.

This chain connects TRBV14 to TRBJ2-2, with D perhaps TRBD2 (5 bases). CDR1 and CDR2 from the germline V gene are SGHDN and FVKESK. V lost 1 base, J lost 5 bases, and 8 bases lay in between. CDR3 length: 14 residues. The CDR3 nucleotides are TGTGCCAGCAGCCAAGTCCGGGATACCGGGGAGCTGTTTTTT. It is translated as CASSQVRDTGELFF.

The chain has TRBV14 and TRBJ2-5, with a possible D match to TRBD1 (5 bases). The CDR3 is 14 amino acids. Trimming pared 3 bases from V and 2 bases from J, leaving 10 bases between. Germline values: CDR1 SGHDN, CDR2 FVKESK. CDR3 in amino acids: CASSHRPGQETQYF. CDR3 nucleotide sequence: TGTGCCAGCAGCCACCGACCAGGGCAAGAGACCCAGTACTTC.

The chain links TRBV10-1 to TRBJ2-1; 7 bases match TRBD1. CDR3 length equals 14 residues. Germline V CDR1 and CDR2: WNHNN, SYGVQD (reference sequence). V gave up 5 bases and J gave up 3 bases; unmatched junction bases: 4. Here the CDR3 DNA reads TGCGCCAGCAGTCTGGGGGACAGCTACAATGAGCAGTTCTTC. Translation: CASSLGDSYNEQFF.

The chain employs TRBV5-6 and TRBJ1-3; the D gene is possibly TRBD1 (6 bases). V was clipped by 2 bases and J by 4 bases, with 19 bases between them. The CDR3 spans 17 residues. Germline loops: CDR1 SGHDT, CDR2 YYEEEE. CDR3 loop: CASSFWTDPRVGNTIYF. CDR3 nucleotide sequence: TGTGCCAGCAGCTTTTGGACAGACCCCCGGGTGGGAAACACCATATATTTT.

V usage is TRBV5-1 and J usage is TRBJ2-5; 8 positions match TRBD2. J lost 14 bases, V lost 0 bases, and 9 bases had no gene match. This CDR3 region has 13 residues. The germline CDR1 and CDR2 sequences are SGHRS and YFSETQ. The CDR3 loop reads CASSLVETAGVYF. CDR3 nucleotide sequence: TGCGCCAGCAGCTTGGTAGAAACAGCGGGGGTATACTTC.

The chain recombines TRBV5-1 with TRBJ1-4; D gene ambiguous. Germline V gene lookup returns CDR1 SGHRS and CDR2 YFSETQ. This CDR3 is 18 amino acids long. The V gene lost 0 bases and the J gene lost 8 bases, with 23 bases spanning the gap. CDR3 sequence reads: CASSLAEQNQPGGEKLFF. The CDR3 DNA is TGCGCCAGCAGCTTGGCCGAACAGAATCAGCCCGGCGGGGAAAAACTGTTTTTT.

The V and J genes are TRBV7-2 and TRBJ2-1; D possibly corresponds to TRBD2 (7 bases). Trimming took off 5 bases at V and 12 bases at J, with 20 bases between the two ends. Germline V CDR1 and CDR2: SGHTA, FQGNSA. The CDR3 is made up of 14 amino acids. CDR3 region: CASSRPGGLLVQFF. The CDR3 region has the DNA TGTGCCAGCAGCCGGCCGGGGGGCTTGTTGGTGCAGTTCTTC.

This rearrangement joins TRBV15 to TRBJ1-6; 8 positions match TRBD1. The germline CDR1 and CDR2 sequences are LNHNV and YYDKDF (reference sequence). The V gene end was trimmed by 2 bases and the J gene end by 5 bases; junction bases not matched to a gene: 11. CDR3 length: 18 residues. CDR3 loop: CATSRPRDRLVDNSPLHF. In nucleotides, the CDR3 is TGTGCCACCAGCAGACCCCGGGACAGGCTGGTAGATAATTCACCCCTCCACTTT.

The CDR3 nucleotides read TGTGCCAGCAGCTCACCATTCACGGCCGGGACGGGGGTTAGCCCAACTAATGAAAAACTGTTTTTT. Translation: CASSSPFTAGTGVSPTNEKLFF. This chain joins TRBV6-6 and TRBJ1-4, with D perhaps matching TRBD1 (5 bases). The V gene lost 6 bases and the J gene lost 0 bases, with 32 bases spanning the gap. Per germline, CDR1 MNHNY and CDR2 SVGAGI (reference sequence). The CDR3 spans 22 residues.

This chain joins TRBV6-5 and TRBJ1-1, with TRBD1 as a possible D gene (5 bases). Germline assignment: CDR1 MNHEY and CDR2 SVGAGI. V lost 4 bases to trimming and J lost 2 bases, with 17 bases between them. This CDR3 comprises 16 residues. The CDR3: CASSSPRGIGNTEAFF. The CDR3, as DNA: TGTGCCAGCAGTTCCCCCCGGGGGATCGGCAACACTGAAGCTTTCTTT.

J is TRBJ1-1 and V is TRBV7-9; tentatively, D is TRBD1 (6 bases). There are 17 residues in the CDR3. Germline V gene sequence: CDR1 SEHNR, CDR2 FQNEAQ (reference sequence). Trimming took off 1 base at V and 0 bases at J, with 15 bases between the two ends. Here the CDR3 reads CASSLGKGNRVNTEAFF. CDR3 sequence (DNA): TGTGCCAGCAGCTTAGGTAAGGGAAACAGGGTGAACACTGAAGCTTTCTTT.

This clone was picked up a small number of times. The chain recombines TRBV6-1 with TRBJ2-7, with TRBD1 identical over 8 bases. This CDR3 is built from 15 residues. V trimming: 6 bases; J trimming: 5 bases; junction bases outside the gene matches: 12. CDR1 and CDR2 (germline): MNHNS, SASEGT. The DNA of the CDR3 is TGTGCCAGCAGCCAACCCCGGACAGGGTCCCACGAGCAGTACGTC. This sequence encodes CASSQPRTGSHEQYV.

The CDR3 protein is CSASRGAGSNQPQHF. DNA of the CDR3: TGCAGTGCTAGTCGGGGCGCGGGGAGCAATCAGCCCCAGCATTTT. This rearrangement joins TRBV20-1 to TRBJ1-5, with D maybe TRBD1 (5 bases). The V end lost 3 bases, the J end lost 1 base, and 13 bases lay between the germline ends. Looked up from germline, CDR1 is DFQATT and CDR2 is SNEGSKA (reference sequence). This CDR3 comprises 15 residues.

The rearrangement uses TRBV2 and TRBJ2-3; D uncertain. Looked up from germline, CDR1 is SNHLY and CDR2 is FYNNEI. The CDR3 is 13 amino acids. Between the trimmed V and J ends, which lost 6 bases and 3 bases, there was a span of 10 bases. The CDR3 coding sequence is TGTGCCAGCAGCACCGGCAGGACAGATACGCAGTATTTT. Amino acid sequence: CASSTGRTDTQYF.